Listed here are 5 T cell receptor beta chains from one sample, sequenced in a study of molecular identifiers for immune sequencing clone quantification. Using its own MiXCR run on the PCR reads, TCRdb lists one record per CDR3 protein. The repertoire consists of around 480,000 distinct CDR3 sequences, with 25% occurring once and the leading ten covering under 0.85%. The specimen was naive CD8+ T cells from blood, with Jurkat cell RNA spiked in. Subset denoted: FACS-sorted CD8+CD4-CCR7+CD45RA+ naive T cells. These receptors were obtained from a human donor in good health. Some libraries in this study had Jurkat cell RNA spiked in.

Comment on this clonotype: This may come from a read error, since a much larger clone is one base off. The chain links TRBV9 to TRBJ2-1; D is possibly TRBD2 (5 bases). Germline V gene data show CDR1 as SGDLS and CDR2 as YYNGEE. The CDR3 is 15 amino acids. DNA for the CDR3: TGTGCCAGCAGCGTAGCTGGAGGCCTATCCAATGAGCAGTCCTTC. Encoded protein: CASSVAGGLSNEQSF.

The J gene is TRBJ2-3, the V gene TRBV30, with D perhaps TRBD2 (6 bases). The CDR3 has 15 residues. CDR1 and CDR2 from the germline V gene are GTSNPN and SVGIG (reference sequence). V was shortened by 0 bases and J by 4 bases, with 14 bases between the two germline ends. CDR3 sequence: CAWSVGGTSADTQYF. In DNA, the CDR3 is TGTGCCTGGAGTGTCGGCGGGACCAGCGCAGATACGCAGTATTTT.

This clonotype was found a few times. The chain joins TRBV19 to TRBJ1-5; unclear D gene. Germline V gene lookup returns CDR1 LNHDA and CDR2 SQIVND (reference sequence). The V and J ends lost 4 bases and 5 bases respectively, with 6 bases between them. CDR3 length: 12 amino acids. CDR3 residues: CASSNLHQPQHF. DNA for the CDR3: TGTGCCAGTAGTAACTTGCATCAGCCCCAGCATTTT.

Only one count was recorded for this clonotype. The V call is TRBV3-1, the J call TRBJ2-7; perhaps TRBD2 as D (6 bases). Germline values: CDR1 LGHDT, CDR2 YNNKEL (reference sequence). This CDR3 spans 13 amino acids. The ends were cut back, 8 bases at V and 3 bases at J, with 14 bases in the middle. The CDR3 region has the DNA TGTGCCAGCCGGGCGGAGGAGGGCTACGAGCAGTACTTC. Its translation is CASRAEEGYEQYF.

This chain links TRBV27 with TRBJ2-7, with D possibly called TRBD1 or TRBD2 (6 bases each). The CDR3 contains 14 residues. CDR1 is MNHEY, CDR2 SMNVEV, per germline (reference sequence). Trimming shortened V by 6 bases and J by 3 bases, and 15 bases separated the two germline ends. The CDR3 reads CASSLRGLGYEQYF. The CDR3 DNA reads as TGTGCCAGCAGCCTACGGGGGCTTGGCTACGAGCAGTACTTC.